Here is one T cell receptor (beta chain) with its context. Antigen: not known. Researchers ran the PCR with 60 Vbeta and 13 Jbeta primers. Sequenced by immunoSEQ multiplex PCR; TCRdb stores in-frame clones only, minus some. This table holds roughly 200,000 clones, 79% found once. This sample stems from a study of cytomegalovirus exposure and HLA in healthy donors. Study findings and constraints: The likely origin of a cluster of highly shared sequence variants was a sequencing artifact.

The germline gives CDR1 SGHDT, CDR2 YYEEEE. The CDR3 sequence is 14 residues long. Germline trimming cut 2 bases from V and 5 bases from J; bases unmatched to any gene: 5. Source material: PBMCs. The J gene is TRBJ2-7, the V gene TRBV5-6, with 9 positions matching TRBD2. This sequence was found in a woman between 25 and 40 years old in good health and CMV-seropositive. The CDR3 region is CASSLLAGENEQYF. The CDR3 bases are TGTGCCAGCAGCTTATTAGCGGGAGAGAACGAGCAGTACTTC.